Given below is one T cell receptor beta chain in context. In this sample, this clonotype turned up a few times. Its antigen is not yet known. Base-call qualities are not available, and no considerably larger clone is one nucleotide away. The record originates from a study of T cell repertoires in cytomegalovirus infection (dated by TCRdb to about 2019). Broadly, across the study: Alongside well-studied HLA-B-restricted epitopes, the peptide stimulations were aimed at recently identified HLA-C-restricted CMV epitopes, whose presentation resists viral immunomodulation. The HLA type of each donor mattered for the analysis, because public TCR beta signatures pointed to carriage of CMV infection along with the matching HLA type.

Sequencing was carried out with an Illumina HiSeq 1500. In TCRdb, the public reads were trimmed at Q25 with fastp and aligned with MiXCR, with productive beta chains retained. Each entry merges the rows of one CDR3 protein and shows their most common DNA and genes. The sample contains hundreds of thousands of distinct CDR3 sequences, around a third of them found a single time. Of the sample, around 12% falls within the top ten clones. Sequences MNHNS (CDR1) and SASEGT (CDR2) are obtained from the germline V gene. The CDR3 has 17 amino acids, counting the end cysteine and phenylalanine. The kept DNA is CDR3 alone, 51 bases in frame from the first base. V is clipped by 5 bases and J by 0 bases, and the sequence between their germline boundaries is 17 bases long. Study-level results and caveats: Carriers of CMV infection plus the relevant HLA type were discriminated by the cumulative frequency of public TCR beta family members in the study cohort and in an independent roughly 370-donor cohort. In the ex vivo response, HLA-C-restricted CMV-specific TCR beta clonotypes were dominant, and in two of eight donors the single most frequent clonotype came from this HLA-C-restricted group.

The treatment or condition label, as the study defines it: in vitro stimulation with specific CMV peptide epitopes to enrich CMV-specific T cells. The V and J genes are TRBV6-1 and TRBJ2-1; the D gene identity is not certain. The material sequenced was cultured CD8+ T cells from PBMCs, taken from culture after CMV antigen stimulation. The sequence came from a human donor in good health (CMV status not recorded). Some clones in this sample may be carry-over from other donors' samples. The DNA reads TGTGCCAGCAGTTCTGGATCTCTGATCAGCTCCTACAATGAGCAGTTCTTC. The encoded protein is CASSSGSLISSYNEQFF.